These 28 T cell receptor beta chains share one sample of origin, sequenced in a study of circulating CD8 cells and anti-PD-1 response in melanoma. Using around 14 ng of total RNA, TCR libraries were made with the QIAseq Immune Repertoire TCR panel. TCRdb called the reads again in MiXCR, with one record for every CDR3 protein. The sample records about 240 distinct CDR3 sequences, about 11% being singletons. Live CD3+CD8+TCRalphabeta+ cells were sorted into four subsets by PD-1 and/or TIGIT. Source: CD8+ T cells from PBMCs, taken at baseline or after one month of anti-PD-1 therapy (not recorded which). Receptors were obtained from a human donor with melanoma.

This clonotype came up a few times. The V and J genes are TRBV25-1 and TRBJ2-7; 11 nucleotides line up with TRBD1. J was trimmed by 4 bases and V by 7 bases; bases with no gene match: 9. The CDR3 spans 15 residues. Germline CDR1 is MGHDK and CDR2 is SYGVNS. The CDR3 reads CASTKPGQGVYEQYF. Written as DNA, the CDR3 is TGTGCCAGCACCAAACCGGGACAGGGGGTTTACGAGCAGTACTTC.

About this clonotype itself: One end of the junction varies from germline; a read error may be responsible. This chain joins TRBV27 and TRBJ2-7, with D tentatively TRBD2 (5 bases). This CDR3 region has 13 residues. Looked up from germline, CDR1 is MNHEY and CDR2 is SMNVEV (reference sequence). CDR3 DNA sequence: TGTGCCGGCAGTTTAGAAGAGGGCTACGAGCAGTACTTC. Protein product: CAGSLEEGYEQYF.

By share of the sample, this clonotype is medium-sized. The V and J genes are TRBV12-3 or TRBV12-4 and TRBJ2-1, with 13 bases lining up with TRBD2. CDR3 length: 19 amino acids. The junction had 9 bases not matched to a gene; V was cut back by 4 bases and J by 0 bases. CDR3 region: CASSWGTSGTQSSYNEQFF. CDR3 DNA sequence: TGTGCCAGCAGTTGGGGGACTAGCGGGACACAAAGCTCCTACAATGAGCAGTTCTTC.

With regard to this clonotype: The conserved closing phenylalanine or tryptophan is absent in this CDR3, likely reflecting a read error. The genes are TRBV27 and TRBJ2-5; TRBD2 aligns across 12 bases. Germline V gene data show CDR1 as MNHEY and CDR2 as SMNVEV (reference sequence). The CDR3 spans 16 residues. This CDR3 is CASGEGLAGLQGTQYL. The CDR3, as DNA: TGTGCCAGCGGTGAGGGACTAGCGGGCTTACAAGGGACCCAGTACCTC.

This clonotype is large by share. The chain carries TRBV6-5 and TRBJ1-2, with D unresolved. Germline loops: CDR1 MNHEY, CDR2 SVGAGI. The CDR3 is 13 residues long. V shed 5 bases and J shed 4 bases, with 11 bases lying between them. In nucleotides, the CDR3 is TGTGCCAGCAGTCCCGGGGTCAGCTATGGCTACACCTTC. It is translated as CASSPGVSYGYTF.

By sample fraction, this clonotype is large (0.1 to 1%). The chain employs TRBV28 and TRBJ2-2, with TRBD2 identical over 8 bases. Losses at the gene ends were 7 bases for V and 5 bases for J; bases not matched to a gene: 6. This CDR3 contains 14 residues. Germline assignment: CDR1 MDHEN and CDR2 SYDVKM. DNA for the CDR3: TGTGCCAGCACGGGACTAGTAACGACCGGGGAGCTGTTTTTT. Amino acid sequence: CASTGLVTTGELFF. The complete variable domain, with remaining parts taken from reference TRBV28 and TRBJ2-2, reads DVKVTQSSRYLVKRTGEKVFLECVQDMDHENMFWYRQDPGLGLRLIYFSYDVKMKEKGDIPEGYSVSREKKERFSLILESASTNQTSMYLCASTGLVTTGELFFGEGSRLTVL.

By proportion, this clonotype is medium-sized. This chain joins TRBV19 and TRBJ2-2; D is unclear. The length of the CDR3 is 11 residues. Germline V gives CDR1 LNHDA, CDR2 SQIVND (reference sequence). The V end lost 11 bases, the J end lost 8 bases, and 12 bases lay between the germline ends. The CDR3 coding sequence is TGTGCCTCCCGCGATATGGGGGAGCTGTTTTTT. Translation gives CASRDMGELFF. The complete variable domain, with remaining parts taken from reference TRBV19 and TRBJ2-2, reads DGGITQSPKYLFRKEGQNVTLSCEQNLNHDAMYWYRQDPGQGLRLIYYSQIVNDFQKGDIAEGYSVSREKKESFPLTVTSAQKNPTAFYLCASRDMGELFFGEGSRLTVL.

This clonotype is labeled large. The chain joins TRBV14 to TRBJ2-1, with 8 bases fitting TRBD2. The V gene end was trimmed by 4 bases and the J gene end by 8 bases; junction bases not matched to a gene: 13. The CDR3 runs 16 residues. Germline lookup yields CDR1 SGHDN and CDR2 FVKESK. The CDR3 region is CASSRRAGASAHEQFF. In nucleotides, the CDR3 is TGTGCCAGCAGCCGGCGAGCGGGAGCGTCGGCCCATGAGCAGTTCTTC. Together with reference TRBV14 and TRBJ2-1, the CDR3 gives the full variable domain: EAGVTQFPSHSVIEKGQTVTLRCDPISGHDNLYWYRRVMGKEIKFLLHFVKESKQDESGMPNNRFLAERTGGTYSTLKVQPAELEDSGVYFCASSRRAGASAHEQFFGPGTRLTVL.

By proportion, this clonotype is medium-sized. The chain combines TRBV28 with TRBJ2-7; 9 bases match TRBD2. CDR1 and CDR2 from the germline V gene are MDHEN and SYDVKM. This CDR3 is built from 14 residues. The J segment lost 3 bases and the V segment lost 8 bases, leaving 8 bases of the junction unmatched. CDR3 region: CASSVAAGGYEQYF. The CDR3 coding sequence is TGTGCCAGCTCCGTGGCAGCGGGAGGCTACGAGCAGTACTTC.

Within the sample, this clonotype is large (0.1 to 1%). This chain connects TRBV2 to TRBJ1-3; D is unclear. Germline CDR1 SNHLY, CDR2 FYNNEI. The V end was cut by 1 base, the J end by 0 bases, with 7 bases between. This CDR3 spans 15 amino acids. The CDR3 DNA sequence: TGTGCCAGCAGTGAAGGACTGAACTCTGGAAACACCATATATTTT. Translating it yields CASSEGLNSGNTIYF.

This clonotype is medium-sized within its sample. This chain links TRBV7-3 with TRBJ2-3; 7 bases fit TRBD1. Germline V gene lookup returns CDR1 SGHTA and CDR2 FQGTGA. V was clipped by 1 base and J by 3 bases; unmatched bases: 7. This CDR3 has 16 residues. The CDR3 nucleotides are TGTGCCAGCAGCTTAATTGCAGGGGGAGAAACAGATACGCAGTATTTT. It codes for CASSLIAGGETDTQYF.

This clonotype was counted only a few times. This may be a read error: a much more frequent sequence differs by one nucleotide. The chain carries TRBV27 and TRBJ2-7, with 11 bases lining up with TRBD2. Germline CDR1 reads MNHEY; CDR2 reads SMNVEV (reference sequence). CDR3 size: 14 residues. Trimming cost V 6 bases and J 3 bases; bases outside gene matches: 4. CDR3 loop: CASRSLAGVYEQYF. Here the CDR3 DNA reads TGTGCCAGCAGATCACTAGCGGGAGTCTACGAGCAGTACTTC.

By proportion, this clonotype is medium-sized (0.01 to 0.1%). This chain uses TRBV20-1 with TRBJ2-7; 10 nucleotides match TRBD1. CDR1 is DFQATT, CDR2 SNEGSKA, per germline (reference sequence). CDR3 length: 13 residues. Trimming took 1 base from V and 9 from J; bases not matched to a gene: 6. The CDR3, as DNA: TGCAGTGCTAGAGGGGACAGGGGAGCTAGGCAGTACTTC. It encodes CSARGDRGARQYF.

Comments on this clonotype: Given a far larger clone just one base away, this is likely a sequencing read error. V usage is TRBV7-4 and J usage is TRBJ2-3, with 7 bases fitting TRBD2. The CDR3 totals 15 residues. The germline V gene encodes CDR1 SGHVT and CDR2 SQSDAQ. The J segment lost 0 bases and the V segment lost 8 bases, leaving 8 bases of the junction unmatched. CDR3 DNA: TGTGCCAGCGGTCGCCTAGCGGCAAGCACAGATACGCAGTATTTT. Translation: CASGRLAASTDTQYF.

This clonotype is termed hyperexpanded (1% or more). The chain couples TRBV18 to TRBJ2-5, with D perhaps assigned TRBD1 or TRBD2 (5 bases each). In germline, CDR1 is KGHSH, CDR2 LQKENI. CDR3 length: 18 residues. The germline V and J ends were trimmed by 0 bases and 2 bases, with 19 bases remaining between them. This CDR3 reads CASSPPVGTGVFQETQYF. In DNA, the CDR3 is TGTGCCAGCTCACCACCAGTCGGGACCGGGGTCTTTCAAGAGACCCAGTACTTC.

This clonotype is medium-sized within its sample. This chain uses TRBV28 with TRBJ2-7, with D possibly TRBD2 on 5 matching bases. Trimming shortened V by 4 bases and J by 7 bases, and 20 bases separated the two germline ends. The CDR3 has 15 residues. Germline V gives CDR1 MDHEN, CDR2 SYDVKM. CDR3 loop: CASSSIEGRSEEQYF. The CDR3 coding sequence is TGTGCCAGCAGTTCCATCGAGGGCCGGTCGGAAGAGCAGTACTTC.

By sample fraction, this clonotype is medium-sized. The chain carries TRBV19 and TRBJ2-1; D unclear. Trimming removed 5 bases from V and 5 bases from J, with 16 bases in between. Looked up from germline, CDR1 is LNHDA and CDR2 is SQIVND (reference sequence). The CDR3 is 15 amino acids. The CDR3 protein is CASSPRHMGNNEQFF. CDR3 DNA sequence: TGTGCCAGTAGTCCTCGACACATGGGGAACAATGAGCAGTTCTTC.

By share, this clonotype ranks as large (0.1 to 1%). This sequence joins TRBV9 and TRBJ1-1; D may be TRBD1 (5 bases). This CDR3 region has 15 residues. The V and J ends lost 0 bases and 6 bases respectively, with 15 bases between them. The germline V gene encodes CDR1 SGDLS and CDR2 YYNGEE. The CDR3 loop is CASSVAEGLYAEAFF. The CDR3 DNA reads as TGTGCCAGCAGCGTAGCTGAGGGGCTGTACGCTGAAGCTTTCTTT.

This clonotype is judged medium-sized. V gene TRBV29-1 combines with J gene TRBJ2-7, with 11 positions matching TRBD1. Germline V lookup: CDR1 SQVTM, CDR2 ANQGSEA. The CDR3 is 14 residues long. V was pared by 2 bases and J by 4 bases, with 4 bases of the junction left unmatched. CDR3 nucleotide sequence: TGCAGCGTTGAACCGGGACAGGGGGAGTACGAGCAGTACTTC. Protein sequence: CSVEPGQGEYEQYF.

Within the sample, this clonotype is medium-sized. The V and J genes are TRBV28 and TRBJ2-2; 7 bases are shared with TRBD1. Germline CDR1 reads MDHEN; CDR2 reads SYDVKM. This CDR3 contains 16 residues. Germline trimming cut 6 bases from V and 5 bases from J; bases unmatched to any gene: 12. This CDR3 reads CASRRKGQVWTGELFF. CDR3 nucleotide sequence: TGTGCCAGCAGACGTAAAGGACAGGTTTGGACCGGGGAGCTGTTTTTT.

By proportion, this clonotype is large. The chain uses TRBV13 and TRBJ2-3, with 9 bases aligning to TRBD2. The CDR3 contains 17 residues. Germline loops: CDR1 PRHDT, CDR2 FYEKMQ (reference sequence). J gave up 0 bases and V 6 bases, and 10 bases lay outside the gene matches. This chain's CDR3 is CASRTSSSGSSTDTQYF. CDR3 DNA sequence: TGTGCCAGCAGAACATCAAGTAGCGGGAGTAGCACAGATACGCAGTATTTT.

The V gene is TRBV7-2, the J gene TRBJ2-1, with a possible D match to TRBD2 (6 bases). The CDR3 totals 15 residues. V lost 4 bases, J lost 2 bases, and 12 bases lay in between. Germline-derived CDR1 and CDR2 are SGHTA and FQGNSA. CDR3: CASSSGSGAYNEQFF. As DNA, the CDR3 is TGTGCCAGCAGCTCCGGCTCGGGGGCCTACAATGAGCAGTTCTTC. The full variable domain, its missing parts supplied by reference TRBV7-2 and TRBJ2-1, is GAGVSQSPSNKVTEKGKDVELRCDPISGHTALYWYRQSLGQGLEFLIYFQGNSAPDKSGLPSDRFSAERTGGSVSTLTIQRTQQEDSAVYLCASSSGSGAYNEQFFGPGTRLTVL.

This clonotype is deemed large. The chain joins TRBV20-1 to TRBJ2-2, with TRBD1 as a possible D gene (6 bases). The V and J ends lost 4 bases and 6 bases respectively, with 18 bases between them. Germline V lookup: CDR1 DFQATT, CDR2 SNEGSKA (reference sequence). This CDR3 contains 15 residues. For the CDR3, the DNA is TGCAGTGCTACTGGGACACTTAGGGCTGCCGGGGAGCTGTTTTTT. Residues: CSATGTLRAAGELFF.

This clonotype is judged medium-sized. Here the CDR3 reads CASSRLTGGTDTQYF. The CDR3 nucleotides read TGTGCCAGCAGCCGACTAACGGGAGGCACAGATACGCAGTATTTT. V is TRBV7-3 and J is TRBJ2-3, with D possibly being TRBD2 (6 bases). There are 15 residues in the CDR3. With 5 bases removed from V and 1 base from J, the gap between germline ends came to 13 bases. From germline, CDR1 is SGHTA and CDR2 FQGTGA.

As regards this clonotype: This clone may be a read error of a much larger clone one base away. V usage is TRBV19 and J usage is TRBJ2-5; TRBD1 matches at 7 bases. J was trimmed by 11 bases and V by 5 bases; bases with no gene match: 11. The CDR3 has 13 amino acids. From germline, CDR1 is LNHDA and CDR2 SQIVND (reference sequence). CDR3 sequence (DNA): TGTGCCAGTAGTGTGACAGGGTGGACTGAGCAGTACTTC. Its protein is CASSVTGWTEQYF.

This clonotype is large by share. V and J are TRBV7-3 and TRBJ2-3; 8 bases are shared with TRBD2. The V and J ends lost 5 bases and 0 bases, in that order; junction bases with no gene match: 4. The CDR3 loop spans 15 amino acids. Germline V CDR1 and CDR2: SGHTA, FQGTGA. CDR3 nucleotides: TGTGCCAGCAGCCGACTAGCGTTGAGCACAGATACGCAGTATTTT. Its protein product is CASSRLALSTDTQYF.

The CDR3 bases are TGTGCCAGCAGTTTGGCGGGAGGTACAGATGAGCAGTTCTTC. Translated: CASSLAGGTDEQFF. This sequence joins TRBV25-1 and TRBJ2-1; 8 bases align to TRBD2. The germline V gene has CDR1 MGHDK and CDR2 SYGVNS. This CDR3 has 14 amino acids. V shed 5 bases and J 8 bases; nucleotides not matched to a gene: 8.

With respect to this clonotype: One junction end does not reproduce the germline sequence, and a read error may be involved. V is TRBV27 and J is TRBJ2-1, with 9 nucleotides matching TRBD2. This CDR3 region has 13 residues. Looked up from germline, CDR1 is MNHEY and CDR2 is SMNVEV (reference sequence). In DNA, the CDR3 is TGTGCCAGCAGCTGGACTAGCGCGGGAGAGCAGTCCTTC. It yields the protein CASSWTSAGEQSF.